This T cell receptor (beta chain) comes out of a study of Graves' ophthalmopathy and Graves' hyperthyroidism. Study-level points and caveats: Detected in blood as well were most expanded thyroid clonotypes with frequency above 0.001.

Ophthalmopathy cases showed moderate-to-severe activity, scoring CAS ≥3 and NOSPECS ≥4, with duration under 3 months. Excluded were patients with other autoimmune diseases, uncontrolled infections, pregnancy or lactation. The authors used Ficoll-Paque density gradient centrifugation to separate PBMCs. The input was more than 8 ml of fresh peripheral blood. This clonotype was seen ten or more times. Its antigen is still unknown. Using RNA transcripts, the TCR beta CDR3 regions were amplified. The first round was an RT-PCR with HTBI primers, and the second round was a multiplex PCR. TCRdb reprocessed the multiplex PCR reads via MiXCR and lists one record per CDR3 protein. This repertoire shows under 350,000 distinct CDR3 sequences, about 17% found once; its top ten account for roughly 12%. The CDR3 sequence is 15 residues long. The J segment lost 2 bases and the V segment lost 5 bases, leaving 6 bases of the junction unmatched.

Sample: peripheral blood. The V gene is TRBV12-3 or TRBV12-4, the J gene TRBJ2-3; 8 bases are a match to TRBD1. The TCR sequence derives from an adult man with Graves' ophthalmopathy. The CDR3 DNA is TGTGCCAGCAGTCTATGGGACAGGCACACAGATACGCAGTATTTT. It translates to CASSLWDRHTDTQYF.